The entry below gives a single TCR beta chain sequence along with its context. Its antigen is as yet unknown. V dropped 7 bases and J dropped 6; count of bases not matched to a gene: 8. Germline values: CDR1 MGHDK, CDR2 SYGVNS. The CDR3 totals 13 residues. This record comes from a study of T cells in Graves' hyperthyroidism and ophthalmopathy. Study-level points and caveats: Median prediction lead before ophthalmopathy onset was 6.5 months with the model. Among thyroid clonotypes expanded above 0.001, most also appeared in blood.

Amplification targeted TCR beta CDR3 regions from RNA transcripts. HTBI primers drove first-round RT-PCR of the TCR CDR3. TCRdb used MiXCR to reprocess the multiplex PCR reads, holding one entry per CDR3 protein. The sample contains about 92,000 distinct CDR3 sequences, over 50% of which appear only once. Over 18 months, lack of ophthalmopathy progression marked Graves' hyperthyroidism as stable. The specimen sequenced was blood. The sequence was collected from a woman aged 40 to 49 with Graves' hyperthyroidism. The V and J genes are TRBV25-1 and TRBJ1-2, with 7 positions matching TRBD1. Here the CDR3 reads CASKDRAADGYTF. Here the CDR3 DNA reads TGTGCCAGCAAAGACAGGGCTGCGGATGGCTACACCTTC.